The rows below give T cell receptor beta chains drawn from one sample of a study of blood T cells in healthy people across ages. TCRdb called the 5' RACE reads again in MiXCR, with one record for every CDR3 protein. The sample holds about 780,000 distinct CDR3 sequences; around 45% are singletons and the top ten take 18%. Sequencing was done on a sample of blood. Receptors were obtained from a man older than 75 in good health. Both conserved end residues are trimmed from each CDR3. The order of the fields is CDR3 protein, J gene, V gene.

CDR3: SVESSGGAGETQY
J: TRBJ2-5
V: TRBV20-1

CDR3: ASSLGQGPGYT
J: TRBJ1-2
V: TRBV5-1

CDR3: ASSLGRVNNSPLH
J: TRBJ1-6
V: TRBV7-2

CDR3: ASSLAGTRGVSEQF
J: TRBJ2-1
V: TRBV5-5

CDR3: ASSLPLRDRKAYEQY
J: NA
V: TRBV28

CDR3: ASSLDWQTDTQY
J: TRBJ2-3
V: TRBV7-2

CDR3: ASSVRGSLNSPLH
J: TRBJ1-6
V: TRBV9

CDR3: ASSLAFSGGVNEQF
J: TRBJ2-1
V: TRBV7-2

CDR3: SAGGPRTDTQY
J: TRBJ2-3
V: TRBV20-1

CDR3: SARVAGPTTDTQY
J: TRBJ2-3
V: TRBV20-1

CDR3: ASSLRRNEKLF
J: TRBJ1-4
V: TRBV7-2

CDR3: ASSLTGGYNEKLF
J: TRBJ1-4
V: TRBV7-2

CDR3: ASRKGLQQGAGELF
J: TRBJ2-2
V: TRBV6-1

CDR3: ASSPYSNTEAF
J: TRBJ1-1
V: TRBV12-3/TRBV12-4

CDR3: AISDWGRGRPDGYT
J: TRBJ1-2
V: TRBV10-3

CDR3: ASSILNEQF
J: TRBJ2-1
V: TRBV27

CDR3: ASNQQGSTYEQY
J: NA
V: TRBV12-3/TRBV12-4

CDR3: ASTPVPNEKLF
J: TRBJ1-4
V: TRBV7-2

CDR3: SAISGILTYNEQF
J: TRBJ2-1
V: TRBV20-1

CDR3: ASKATTSTDTQY
J: TRBJ2-3
V: TRBV28

CDR3: ASSTPTSGGHNEQF
J: TRBJ2-1
V: TRBV27

CDR3: SARLGSDHEQF
J: TRBJ2-1
V: TRBV20-1

CDR3: ASSVGGAADTQY
J: TRBJ2-3
V: TRBV9

CDR3: ASSTTGTGSEKLF
J: TRBJ1-4
V: TRBV28

CDR3: ASRRTGTHQPQH
J: TRBJ1-5
V: TRBV12-3/TRBV12-4

CDR3: SVAWTGGTYEQY
J: TRBJ2-7
V: TRBV29-1

CDR3: ASSNPGRRYRALH
J: TRBJ1-6
V: TRBV6-2/TRBV6-3

CDR3: EAGTSLDEQF
J: TRBJ2-1
V: TRBV6-1

CDR3: SASAGIDEQY
J: TRBJ2-7
V: TRBV20-1

CDR3: ASSLSGGTEAF
J: TRBJ1-1
V: TRBV7-3

CDR3: ATSEWRSDTQY
J: TRBJ2-3
V: TRBV24-1

CDR3: SVGFGTTLGTGELF
J: TRBJ2-2
V: TRBV29-1

CDR3: ASSLRGLDRGQETQY
J: TRBJ2-5
V: TRBV12-3/TRBV12-4

CDR3: ASSLALGQANEQY
J: NA
V: TRBV5-1

CDR3: ASSAGTGGRSPLH
J: TRBJ1-6
V: TRBV7-2

CDR3: ASSSTGSNQPQH
J: TRBJ1-5
V: TRBV7-2